This T cell receptor (beta chain) emerged from a study of early T cells in non-severe SARS-CoV-2 infection. On the study more broadly: The authors sequenced bulk RNA from unsorted whole blood, leaving chains unpaired. Whole-study results and caveats: The matching step, a VDJdb search, favored anti-spike CD8 responses and missed private and CD4 specificities.

The table lists this clonotype with many counts. Its antigen is still unknown. Unique molecular identifiers were attached to individual cDNA molecules. TCRdb called the 5' RACE reads again in MiXCR, with one record for every CDR3 protein. Among about 20,000 distinct CDR3 sequences listed, under 4.5% were seen once. The CDR3 consists of 12 residues. Germline V lookup: CDR1 SQVTM, CDR2 ANQGSEA. Trimming took 2 bases from V and 2 from J, leaving 5 bases between them. The sequenced sample consisted of whole blood. This TCR was sampled from an adult who was a healthcare worker with PCR-confirmed SARS-CoV-2 infection or an uninfected control (not recorded which). The rearrangement joins TRBV29-1 to TRBJ2-3; no reliable D call. CDR3 residues: CSVERLTDTQYF. The CDR3 coding sequence is TGCAGCGTTGAAAGGCTCACAGATACGCAGTATTTT.